This TCR beta chain was sequenced during a study of shared T cell receptors in the human thymus (dated by TCRdb to about 2021). With regard to the full study: The study examined how self-reactive, shared T-cell receptor alpha chains are generated in the human thymus.

This clone has only one observation. The clone's antigen remains unknown. No qualities accompany the bases; no much larger clone lies one base away. CDR3 length: 15 amino acids, cysteine to phenylalanine. Solely the CDR3 DNA is kept, with 45 bases framed from the first base. In the germline V gene, CDR1 corresponds to SNHLY and CDR2 to FYNNEI. V is cut by 8 bases and J by 2 bases, and the space between the germline ends is 19 bases. Library prep was done by the immunoSEQ multiplex PCR assay. Entries here come from immuneACCESS through TCRdb and include only in-frame sequences with V and J called. Some clones fail to appear in such tables; in the studies checked, an unresolved V gene covers under half of the shortfall, and the cause of the remainder is unknown. This sample comprises 550,000 to 800,000 clones, approximately 83% of them detected only once. Of the sample, 0.0095% to 0.013% is held by the ten largest clones.

This same sample was also part of a study on human thymus T cells. The second study's authors report: The donors were immunologically healthy infants in Finland who had open corrective cardiac surgery for congenital heart defects. The thymus tissue came from surgical resects taken out during corrective cardiac surgery. Both the thymic and the peripheral blood repertoires appeared to show biased V and J gene segment usage. Highly overlapping thymic TCR repertoires among unrelated individuals were reported in the related research. The study used about eight infant thymus samples plus four related peripheral blood samples to characterize TCR alpha and beta repertoires. Donor ages ranged from about 6 to 250 days, and the cohort comprised roughly 6 male and a couple of female infants. Thymocytes were freed from the tissue by mechanical means and kept at -70 degrees C as pellets of roughly 8.5-30 million cells. A QIAsymphony instrument was used to extract genomic DNA from frozen cell pellets. The immunoSEQ multiplex PCR assay was used to amplify the TCRB and TCRAD loci from a standardized quantity of quality-controlled genomic DNA. Amplicons spanned the V(D)J region at a length sufficient to cover the CDR3 and identify V and J genes. The commercial immunoSEQ service was used to sequence amplicons on an Illumina platform. Primer bias and sequencing errors were corrected as previously described, and TCRAD and TCRB were defined on the basis of the IMGT database. The repertoires were analysed using immunoSEQ Analyzer 3.0 and VDJTools for basic statistics, V/J segment usage, diversity estimates, rarefaction and pairwise overlap. Diversity was estimated using the Chao1, ChaoE, Efron-Thisted, Shannon and inverse Simpson indices, and was also estimated on datasets down-sampled to the size of the smallest sample. Repertoire overlap used strict matching of CDR3 nucleotide sequence, V gene and J gene, with Jaccard-based multidimensional scaling clustering. Thymus samples yielded on average around 810,000 unique TCRB clonotypes, compared with some 83,000 from blood samples.

The TCR was taken from a girl in the first two years of life with a congenital heart defect. Donor details come from another sample of the same person, matched by shared clones. Material: thymocytes. The receptor chain draws on TRBV2 and TRBJ2-7; the best D guess is TRBD1, with 6 bases matching. The DNA sequence is TGTGCCAGCTATGTTAACGGGACACCTGCCTACGAGCAGTACTTC. Its protein reads: CASYVNGTPAYEQYF.